This TCR beta chain is from a study of blood T cell repertoires in COVID-19 (TCRdb year 2020). As for the study more broadly: Samples from collaborators originated in the United States, Italy and Spain and spanned both the acute and convalescent phases of COVID-19. The repertoires were released in a freely available public database intended as a resource for research on the immune response to SARS-CoV-2. HLA class I and class II types, where available, came from metadata supplied by the sample provider rather than from assay-based typing. The material from the prospective study consisted of cDNA or gDNA derived from T cells, B-cell-depleted T cells, or PBMCs. The samples were drawn from two sources: the first 160 participants of the ongoing ImmuneRACE study, and 1,200 or so subjects contributed by 6 global collaborators. Sample metadata almost always included a de-identified subject ID, COVID-19 status, age in years and sex. Subjects who had been exposed to COVID-19, were actively infected with it, or had recovered from it provided the deeply sampled blood TCRbeta repertoires that made up the dataset. Points the paper makes about the study in general: How much clinical and demographic metadata was included differed by source and by participant, and the metadata was provided uncurated.

At one collaborating source in Seattle, patients were enrolled during active infection and were followed longitudinally through the course of disease. Whole blood was collected in K2EDTA tubes by collaborating institutions according to the institutions' own protocols. For TCRbeta analysis, collaborator samples were shipped as frozen whole blood, as isolated PBMCs, or as DNA extracted from either sample type. Turning to this clone: Its binding antigen is unknown. Base qualities are not recorded, but no much larger clone differs from it by a single base.

TCRbeta CDR3 regions were amplified from genomic DNA by means of the immunoSEQ Assay, a bias-controlled multiplex PCR. The study's processing was this. The number of nucleated cells in each sample was estimated from the amplification of reference gene primers within the assay. To quantify the absolute abundance of each unique TCRbeta CDR3 rearrangement, sequence reads were collapsed and filtered. For each sample, productive Simpson clonality was calculated by taking the square root of Simpson's diversity index across productive rearrangements. The clones in this table, taken by TCRdb from immuneACCESS, are in-frame only. Not every clone is retained; where verified, under half of the shortfall comes from an unresolved V gene, and the cause of the rest is unknown. The DNA gave D and trimming, while V, J and clone size come from that table. In all, the sample holds about 210,000 clones, and roughly 87% of those were seen once. Roughly 8% of the sample comes from the top ten.

CDR1 and CDR2 are read off the germline V gene (reference sequence) as MNHEY and SMNVEV. V and J are trimmed by 1 base and 5 bases, and the gene matches miss 12 bases of the junction. The CDR3 covers 17 residues, taking in both the cysteine and the phenylalanine. Only the CDR3 part of the read is kept: 51 bases, read in frame from the first base. The chain joins TRBV27 to TRBJ2-3, with TRBD2 matching 7 junction bases. The receptor comes from a woman between 55 and 75 years old with COVID-19, enrolled during active disease. Material for sequencing was peripheral blood. This receptor has the CDR3 CASSLYRPGTMRDTQYF. The DNA sequence is as follows: TGTGCCAGCAGTTTATATAGACCCGGGACTATGCGAGATACGCAGTATTTT.